The source of this T cell receptor beta chain is a study of CD8+ T cells in alopecia areata. Treatment: oral pan-JAK inhibitor, 5-10 mg twice daily. cDNA reverse transcribed from extracted RNA served as the sequencing template. TCRdb's table, derived via immunoSEQ multiplex PCR, lists solely in-frame clones and lacks some. The sample lists approximately 210,000 clones; over 40% were seen once. Germline CDR1 reads MDHEN; CDR2 reads SYDVKM. V dropped 5 bases and J dropped 7; count of bases not matched to a gene: 10. The CDR3 extends over 16 amino acids. The chain carries TRBV28 and TRBJ2-1, with 11 bases that match TRBD1. This sequence was found in a human donor with alopecia areata. The specimen comprised CD4+ T cells sorted from blood, sampled around week 37, from a patient treated with tofacitinib. The CDR3 bases are TGTGCCAGCAGTGCCTCTGGGACAGGGGGAAGGAATGAGCAGTTCTTC. Protein product: CASSASGTGGRNEQFF.